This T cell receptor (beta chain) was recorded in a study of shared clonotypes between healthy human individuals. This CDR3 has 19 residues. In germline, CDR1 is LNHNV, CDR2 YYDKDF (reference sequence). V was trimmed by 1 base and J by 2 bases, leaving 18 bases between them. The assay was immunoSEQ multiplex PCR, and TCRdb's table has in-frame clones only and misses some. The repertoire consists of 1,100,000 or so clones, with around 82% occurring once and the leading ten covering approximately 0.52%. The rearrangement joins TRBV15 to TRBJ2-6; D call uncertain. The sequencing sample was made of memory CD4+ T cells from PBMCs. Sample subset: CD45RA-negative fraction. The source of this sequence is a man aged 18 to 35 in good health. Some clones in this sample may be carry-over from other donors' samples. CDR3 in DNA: TGTGCCACCAGCAGAGTTACCGGGCTCGAGCTACCTGGGGCCAACGTCCTGACTTTC. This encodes CATSRVTGLELPGANVLTF.